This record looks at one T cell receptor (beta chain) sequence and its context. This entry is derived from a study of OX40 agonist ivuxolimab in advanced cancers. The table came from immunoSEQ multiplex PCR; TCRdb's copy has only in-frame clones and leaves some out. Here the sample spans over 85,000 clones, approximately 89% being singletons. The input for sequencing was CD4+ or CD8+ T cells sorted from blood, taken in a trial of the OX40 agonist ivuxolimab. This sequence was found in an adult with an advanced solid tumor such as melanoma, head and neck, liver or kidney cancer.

The CDR3 region has the DNA TGTGCCAGCCGTAGCGTCACCGGGGAGCTGTTTTTT. It translates to CASRSVTGELFF. This chain connects TRBV27 to TRBJ2-2; TRBD2 is a possible D gene (5 bases). Germline CDR1 reads MNHEY; CDR2 reads SMNVEV (reference sequence). The CDR3 has 12 amino acids. Trimming pared 8 bases from V and 4 bases from J, leaving 8 bases between.